The next 25 T cell receptor beta chains were all read from a single sample in a study of blood T cell repertoires in COVID-19. The data were produced by immunoSEQ multiplex PCR, yet TCRdb's version contains in-frame clones alone and is incomplete. The sample holds around 30,000 clones, roughly 80% seen once. Sequencing was carried out using peripheral blood. These receptors were collected from a man older than 75 with active or convalescent COVID-19.

The gene calls are TRBV7-9 and TRBJ2-1, with TRBD2 matching 10 bases. Germline CDR1 is SEHNR and CDR2 is FQNEAQ (reference sequence). V gave up 5 bases and J gave up 1 base; unmatched junction bases: 2. The length of the CDR3 is 15 residues. The CDR3 loop is CASSPGLASYNEQFF. The CDR3 nucleotides read TGTGCCAGCAGCCCGGGACTAGCGTCCTACAATGAGCAGTTCTTC.

In this sample, this clone turned up once. The chain has TRBV30 and TRBJ2-7, with no clear D. Trimming pared 4 bases from V and 3 bases from J, leaving 13 bases between. This CDR3 spans 13 amino acids. Germline assignment: CDR1 GTSNPN and CDR2 SVGIG (reference sequence). The CDR3 is CAWTPGFGYEQYF. CDR3 coding DNA: TGTGCCTGGACCCCAGGTTTCGGCTACGAGCAGTACTTC.

The chain carries TRBV4-3 and TRBJ1-6; weak D call: TRBD1 (6 bases). Germline V gene sequence: CDR1 LGHNA, CDR2 YSLEER. V lost 2 bases to trimming and J lost 11 bases, with 19 bases between them. This CDR3 has 16 amino acids. CDR3 coding DNA: TGCGCCAGCAGCCAATGGAAGTCAGGGGCGGGTACACCCCTCCACTTT. It codes for CASSQWKSGAGTPLHF.

V is TRBV11-2 and J is TRBJ2-6; D might be TRBD1 (5 bases). CDR3 length: 17 residues. The germline V gene has CDR1 SGHAT and CDR2 FQNNGV. V lost 2 bases and J 0 bases, leaving 11 bases between the germline ends. The DNA for the CDR3 is TGTGCCAGCAGCTTATGGCAGGGCATCTCTGGGGCCAACGTCCTGACTTTC. As protein: CASSLWQGISGANVLTF.

V is TRBV28 and J is TRBJ2-7; 8 bases align to TRBD2. Germline lookup yields CDR1 MDHEN and CDR2 SYDVKM. V trimming: 7 bases; J trimming: 5 bases; junction bases outside the gene matches: 7. The CDR3 has 13 residues. The DNA of the CDR3 is TGTGCCAGCACGGGAGGGTCTTTTGACGAGCAGTACTTC. Its protein is CASTGGSFDEQYF.

This chain uses TRBV3-1 (or the pseudogene TRBV3-2) with TRBJ2-7; 7 bases match TRBD1. V was pared by 3 bases and J by 4 bases, with 6 bases of the junction left unmatched. In germline, CDR1 is LGHDT, CDR2 YNNKEL (reference sequence). This CDR3 comprises 14 residues. CDR3 sequence: CASSHSDRDYEQYF. The CDR3 nucleotides are TGTGCCAGCAGCCATAGCGACAGGGATTACGAGCAGTACTTC.

The chain employs TRBV28 and TRBJ1-2, with D possibly TRBD1 on 5 matching bases. The CDR3 is made up of 15 amino acids. V was clipped by 5 bases and J by 0 bases, with 13 bases between them. Germline values: CDR1 MDHEN, CDR2 SYDVKM. This chain's CDR3 is CASSPETGTNYGYTF. CDR3 sequence (DNA): TGTGCCAGCAGTCCCGAAACAGGTACTAACTATGGCTACACCTTC.

This chain joins TRBV7-8 and TRBJ2-5; D ambiguous. The germline V gene has CDR1 SGHVS and CDR2 FQNEAQ. V dropped 1 base and J dropped 5 bases, with 14 bases sitting between them. The CDR3 runs 15 residues. This chain's CDR3 is CASSLVPTPVETQYF. The DNA for the CDR3 is TGTGCCAGCAGCTTAGTCCCGACTCCTGTGGAGACCCAGTACTTC.

The gene calls are TRBV18 and TRBJ2-7; a possible D gene is TRBD2 (5 bases). Trimming left V 0 bases short and J 3 bases short, with 9 bases between. CDR1 is KGHSH, CDR2 LQKENI, per germline. There are 14 residues in the CDR3. The DNA of the CDR3 is TGTGCCAGCTCACCACCGGAGCGGATCTACGAGCAGTACTTC. Translating it yields CASSPPERIYEQYF.

The chain is built from TRBV6-2 or TRBV6-3 and TRBJ1-5; weak D call: TRBD1 (6 bases). This CDR3 comprises 14 residues. V lost 4 bases to trimming and J lost 5 bases, with 12 bases between them. Per the germline V gene, CDR1 is MNHEY and CDR2 is SVGEGT. In DNA form, the CDR3 reads TGTGCCAGCAGTTTGATGGCAGGGGATCAGCCCCAGCATTTT. Its protein is CASSLMAGDQPQHF.

The chain carries TRBV4-1 and TRBJ2-7; 9 bases match TRBD1. Germline-derived CDR1 and CDR2 are MGHRA and YSYEKL. CDR3 length: 14 residues. J was trimmed by 4 bases and V by 5 bases; bases with no gene match: 6. The CDR3 DNA is TGCGCCAGCAGCATGGACAGGGGAATATACGAGCAGTACTTC. Translated, it gives CASSMDRGIYEQYF.

The V call is TRBV5-4, the J call TRBJ2-7; TRBD1 matches at 9 bases. This CDR3 is built from 13 residues. CDR1 and CDR2 (germline): SGHNT, YYREEE (reference sequence). The junction had 0 bases not matched to a gene; V was cut back by 0 bases and J by 5 bases. CDR3 DNA sequence: TGTGCCAGCAGCTTGGGGGACAGGGACGAGCAGTACTTC. Protein product: CASSLGDRDEQYF.

This clone occurred a few times. V gene TRBV7-9 combines with J gene TRBJ2-7, with D tentatively TRBD2 (6 bases). Looked up from germline, CDR1 is SEHNR and CDR2 is FQNEAQ (reference sequence). Trimming removed 5 bases at V and 6 bases at J, with 14 bases between. The CDR3 is made up of 13 amino acids. CDR3 in DNA: TGTGCCAGCAGCCCCCGGACTATCCTCGAGCAGTACTTC. It specifies CASSPRTILEQYF.

This chain connects TRBV30 to TRBJ2-5; no firm D call. From germline, CDR1 is GTSNPN and CDR2 SVGIG (reference sequence). The length of the CDR3 is 11 residues. The germline V and J ends were trimmed by 0 bases and 7 bases, with 6 bases remaining between them. For the CDR3, the DNA is TGTGCCTGGAGTGTACAGCTGACCCAGTACTTC. Translated, it gives CAWSVQLTQYF.

In its sample, this clone was seen once. V is TRBV6-5 and J is TRBJ1-1, with D perhaps TRBD1 (5 bases). The CDR3 runs 15 residues. Germline loops: CDR1 MNHEY, CDR2 SVGAGI. V shed 5 bases and J shed 4 bases, with 17 bases lying between them. The CDR3 loop reads CASSPQGGGFTEAFF. As DNA, the CDR3 is TGTGCCAGCAGTCCCCAAGGCGGGGGATTCACTGAAGCTTTCTTT.

In its sample, this clone ranks as medium-sized. The chain is built from TRBV10-3 and TRBJ1-3; D is uncertain. The CDR3 has 18 residues. The V and J ends lost 6 bases and 0 bases respectively, with 21 bases between them. The germline CDR1 and CDR2 sequences are ENHRY and SYGVKD. CDR3 in DNA: TGTGCCATCAGCAACTCCGGGAGGTGGGAGATCTCTGGAAACACCATATATTTT. This encodes CAISNSGRWEISGNTIYF.

This clone was recorded only once. The chain joins TRBV3-1 (or the pseudogene TRBV3-2) to TRBJ1-5; 7 bases fit TRBD1. The junction had 3 bases not matched to a gene; V was cut back by 4 bases and J by 0 bases. Germline-derived CDR1 and CDR2 are LGHDT and YNNKEL (reference sequence). This CDR3 contains 15 residues. CDR3 sequence: CASSPGQLSNQPQHF. As DNA, the CDR3 is TGTGCCAGCAGCCCGGGACAGCTTAGCAATCAGCCCCAGCATTTT.

The J gene is TRBJ2-7, the V gene TRBV4-2, with 11 bases matching TRBD2. The CDR3 runs to 16 residues. J was trimmed by 3 bases and V by 2 bases; bases with no gene match: 6. Germline values: CDR1 LGHNA, CDR2 YNFKEQ. The CDR3 DNA reads TGTGCCAGCAGCCAAAAACTAGCGGGAGTCGGCTACGAGCAGTACTTC. As protein: CASSQKLAGVGYEQYF.

This rearrangement joins TRBV5-1 to TRBJ2-1; 7 bases fit TRBD1. Losses at the gene ends were 3 bases for V and 6 bases for J; bases not matched to a gene: 3. The CDR3 spans 13 residues. The germline gives CDR1 SGHRS, CDR2 YFSETQ. This CDR3 is CASSSQGPNEQFF. The CDR3 coding sequence is TGCGCCAGCAGCTCACAGGGGCCCAATGAGCAGTTCTTC.

This clone was seen a handful of times. This chain uses TRBV6-5 with TRBJ1-4; D not certain. The V and J ends lost 6 bases and 5 bases respectively, with 10 bases between them. CDR1 is MNHEY and CDR2 is SVGAGI in the germline V gene. The CDR3 runs 13 residues. This CDR3 reads CASSGQANEKLFF. CDR3 sequence (DNA): TGTGCCAGCAGCGGTCAGGCGAATGAAAAACTGTTTTTT.

V usage is TRBV19 and J usage is TRBJ2-1, with TRBD2 matching 7 bases. The CDR3 totals 17 residues. Looked up from germline, CDR1 is LNHDA and CDR2 is SQIVND (reference sequence). J lost 3 bases, V lost 0 bases, and 8 bases had no gene match. The CDR3 spells CASSIDLLAENYNEQFF. The CDR3 nucleotides read TGTGCCAGTAGTATAGATCTCCTAGCGGAAAACTACAATGAGCAGTTCTTC.

The chain recombines TRBV10-1 with TRBJ2-2; TRBD1 might be the D (6 bases). Trimming took off 5 bases at V and 4 bases at J, with 17 bases between the two ends. CDR1 WNHNN and CDR2 SYGVQD come from the germline V gene (reference sequence). The CDR3 runs to 16 residues. CDR3 region: CASSPKPGQSTGELFF. DNA for the CDR3: TGCGCCAGCAGTCCTAAACCGGGACAATCCACCGGGGAGCTGTTTTTT.

The rearrangement uses TRBV9 and TRBJ2-6; 14 bases are shared with TRBD2. The CDR3 has 18 residues. Germline-derived CDR1 and CDR2 are SGDLS and YYNGEE. The V and J ends lost 4 bases and 1 base, in that order; junction bases with no gene match: 4. The chain's CDR3 is CASSPRLAGGSGANVLTF. As DNA, the CDR3 is TGTGCCAGCAGCCCAAGACTAGCGGGAGGGTCTGGGGCCAACGTCCTGACTTTC.

The chain carries TRBV28 and TRBJ2-5; 9 bases map to TRBD2. V gave up 3 bases and J gave up 1 base; unmatched junction bases: 6. This CDR3 has 16 amino acids. Germline V gene lookup returns CDR1 MDHEN and CDR2 SYDVKM. For the CDR3, the DNA is TGTGCCAGCAGTTTGTCGGCGGGAGGGTCCCAAGAGACCCAGTACTTC. It codes for CASSLSAGGSQETQYF.

The rearrangement joins TRBV5-1 to TRBJ2-7; 8 positions agree with TRBD1. This CDR3 has 15 residues. Germline V gene data show CDR1 as SGHRS and CDR2 as YFSETQ. The V gene end was trimmed by 0 bases and the J gene end by 3 bases; junction bases not matched to a gene: 5. The CDR3 sequence: CASSLAGDRLYEQYF. For the CDR3, the DNA is TGCGCCAGCAGCTTGGCCGGGGACAGGCTCTACGAGCAGTACTTC.